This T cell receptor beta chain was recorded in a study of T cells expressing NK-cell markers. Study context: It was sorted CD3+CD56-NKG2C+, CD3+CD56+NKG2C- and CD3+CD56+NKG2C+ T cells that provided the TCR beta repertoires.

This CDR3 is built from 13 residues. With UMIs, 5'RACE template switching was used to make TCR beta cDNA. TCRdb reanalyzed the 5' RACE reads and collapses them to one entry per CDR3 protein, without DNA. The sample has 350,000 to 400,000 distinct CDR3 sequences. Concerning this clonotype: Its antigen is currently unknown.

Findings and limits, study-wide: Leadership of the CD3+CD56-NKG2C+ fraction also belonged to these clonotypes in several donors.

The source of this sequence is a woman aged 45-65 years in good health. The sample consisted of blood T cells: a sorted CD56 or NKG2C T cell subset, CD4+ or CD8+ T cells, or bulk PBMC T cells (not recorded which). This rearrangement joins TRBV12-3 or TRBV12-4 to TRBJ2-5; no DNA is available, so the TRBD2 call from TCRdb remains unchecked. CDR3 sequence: CAIRGEVLETQYF.